Listed below are T cell receptor beta chains from one sample, sequenced in a study of Ad26.COV2.S vaccination and SARS-CoV-2 variants. Data came from immunoSEQ multiplex PCR; TCRdb stores just in-frame clones and leaves some out. The sample lists 380,000 or so clones; 83% were seen once. Sequenced material: peripheral blood, taken in a trial of Ad26.COV2.S vaccine versus placebo. The receptors stem from a person between 18 and 65 years old who received the Ad26.COV2.S COVID-19 vaccine or a placebo. CDR3s include the opening cysteine and the closing phenylalanine or tryptophan. A D gene is named only where the DNA matches it firmly. Clone sizes are given selectively: once, few, many, or a class where the clone is expanded.

J gene,clone size,CDR3 length,D gene,V gene,CDR3 DNA,CDR3 protein
TRBJ1-2,once,13,.,TRBV6-1,TGTGCCAGCAGTGACAGGCGATACTATGGCTACACCTTC,CASSDRRYYGYTF
TRBJ1-2,.,14,.,TRBV3-1/TRBV3-2,TGTGCCAGCAGCCCCACCTCCGGGGGCAATGGCTACACCTTC,CASSPTSGGNGYTF
TRBJ2-5,once,13,TRBD2,TRBV7-3,TGTGCCAGCAGTCAACTAGCGTTGGAGACCCAGTACTTC,CASSQLALETQYF
TRBJ2-6,.,15,.,TRBV19,TGTGCCAGTATCTTTACTAACTCTGGGGCCAACGTCCTGACTTTC,CASIFTNSGANVLTF
TRBJ2-7,.,13,TRBD2,TRBV5-6,TGTGCCAGCAGCTTCCAGCGGGGCTACGAGCAGTACTTC,CASSFQRGYEQYF
TRBJ1-6,.,15,.,TRBV2,TGTGCCAGCAGTGGGATCAGCTCCTATAATTCACCCCTCCACTTT,CASSGISSYNSPLHF
TRBJ1-1,.,13,.,TRBV12-3/TRBV12-4,TGTGCCAGCAGATTCACGTCAGGCGCTGAAGCTTTCTTT,CASRFTSGAEAFF
TRBJ2-7,once,15,.,TRBV6-5,TGTGCCAGCAGTTTGTTCGGGCAGTTTACGCAGGAGCAGTACTTC,CASSLFGQFTQEQYF
TRBJ1-1,.,13,.,TRBV6-6,TGTGCCAGCAGTTACCCAGGGCAAGTGAAAGCTTTCTTT,CASSYPGQVKAFF
TRBJ1-2,.,15,.,TRBV5-1,TGCGCCAGCAGCCCTCAACGCGGGGGGGCCGGTGGCTACACCTTC,CASSPQRGGAGGYTF
TRBJ1-3,.,15,.,TRBV10-3,TGTGCCATCAGTCTCGGGCCTTCAACCGGGGACACCATATATTTT,CAISLGPSTGDTIYF
TRBJ2-7,.,12,.,TRBV2,TGTGCCAGCAAGAACTACTTCTACGAGCAGTACTTC,CASKNYFYEQYF
TRBJ1-1,.,17,.,TRBV27,TGTGCCAGCAGCACCAATGGCCTGACCAGCCAAAACACTGAAGCTTTCTTT,CASSTNGLTSQNTEAFF
TRBJ2-1,.,15,.,TRBV6-5,TGTGCCAGCAGTTATGGGGCGGCAGGTTATAATGAGCAGTTCTTC,CASSYGAAGYNEQFF
TRBJ2-1,.,12,.,TRBV28,TGTGCCAGCAGTTTCATAGCGGCAGAGCAGTTCTTC,CASSFIAAEQFF
TRBJ1-1,.,15,.,TRBV6-5,TGTGCCAGCAGTCCTCGATCGGGGATGAACACTGAAGCTTTCTTT,CASSPRSGMNTEAFF
TRBJ1-2,.,15,.,TRBV18,TGTGCCAGCTCACCGGACACAGGGCTCGGCTATGGCTACACCTTC,CASSPDTGLGYGYTF
TRBJ2-7,.,15,TRBD2,TRBV27,TGTGCCAGCAGTTTTGGGGCTAGCGGAACCTACGAGCAGTACTTC,CASSFGASGTYEQYF
TRBJ2-7,.,13,.,TRBV6-2/TRBV6-3,TGTGCCAGCAGCCGGACTTCTCCCTTCGAGCAGTACTTC,CASSRTSPFEQYF
TRBJ2-4,.,15,.,TRBV7-9,TGTGCCAGCAGCTTCACACAGTCCTTCGGAAACATTCAGTACTTC,CASSFTQSFGNIQYF
TRBJ1-5,.,14,TRBD1,TRBV6-4,TGTGCCAGCAGTGAAACAGGGGCAATTCAGCCCCAGCATTTT,CASSETGAIQPQHF
TRBJ1-5,.,16,TRBD1,TRBV7-9,TGTGCCAGCAGCGTACTAACAGGGGGCGCGGATCAGCCCCAGCATTTT,CASSVLTGGADQPQHF
TRBJ2-7,once,13,.,TRBV29-1,TGCAGCGTTTCTCAGGGGAGGACCTACGAGCAGTACTTC,CSVSQGRTYEQYF
TRBJ2-3,.,18,TRBD2,TRBV14,TGTGCCAGCAGCCAAGAAATGGCAGCGGGAGGGCTCACAGATACGCAGTATTTT,CASSQEMAAGGLTDTQYF
TRBJ2-7,.,15,.,TRBV6-5,TGTGCCAGCAGGCCTCACAATCCCGGGGAGTACGAGCAGTACTTC,CASRPHNPGEYEQYF
TRBJ1-1,.,14,.,TRBV11-2,TGTGCCAGCAGCCCGTCGGGGGGCGGGACTGAAGCTTTCTTT,CASSPSGGGTEAFF
TRBJ2-3,.,18,TRBD2,TRBV6-1,TGTGCCAGCAGTGAAAAATTCATTTTGGGACTAGCTACAGATACGCAGTATTTT,CASSEKFILGLATDTQYF
TRBJ1-6,.,15,.,TRBV27,TGTGCCAGCAGAGGGGCGGGTTCCTATAATTCACCCCTCCACTTT,CASRGAGSYNSPLHF
TRBJ2-7,.,13,TRBD1,TRBV11-2,TGTGCCAGCAGCTCGGGGACAGGTGTACAGCAGTACTTC,CASSSGTGVQQYF
TRBJ1-1,.,15,.,TRBV2,TGTGCCAGCAACCTGTTGACAGGAGGGAACACTGAAGCTTTCTTT,CASNLLTGGNTEAFF
TRBJ2-7,.,15,TRBD1,TRBV6-5,TGTGCCAGTGGTCGTCCGGGACAGGTGACCTACGAGCAGTACTTC,CASGRPGQVTYEQYF
TRBJ1-1,.,13,.,TRBV27,TGTGCCAGCAGACAGCTCCTGAACACTGAAGCTTTCTTT,CASRQLLNTEAFF
TRBJ1-2,once,13,.,TRBV27,TGTGCCAGCAGTTTCGGGGCGTGGTATGGCTACACCTTC,CASSFGAWYGYTF
TRBJ1-3,few,13,.,TRBV19,TGTGCCAGTAGTATAAACTCTGGAAACACCATATATTTT,CASSINSGNTIYF
TRBJ1-1,.,14,.,TRBV11-2,TGTGCCAGCAGCTTTGGAAGTAGGAACACTGAAGCTTTCTTT,CASSFGSRNTEAFF
TRBJ2-1,.,18,TRBD2,TRBV9,TGTGCCAGCAGCCTGGGACTAGCGGGGGGTACCTCCTACAATGAGCAGTTCTTC,CASSLGLAGGTSYNEQFF
TRBJ1-2,.,16,TRBD1,TRBV25-1,TGTGCCAGCAGTGCACCGGGGACAGGGGAACGGGTGAGCTACACCTTC,CASSAPGTGERVSYTF
TRBJ1-3,.,15,.,TRBV19,TGTGCCAGTAGTAAACCGACAGTTACTGGAAACACCATATATTTT,CASSKPTVTGNTIYF
TRBJ2-2,.,13,.,TRBV12-3/TRBV12-4,TGTGCCAGCAGTTTTCATGGCACCGGGGAGCTGTTTTTT,CASSFHGTGELFF
TRBJ2-7,.,14,TRBD2,TRBV20-1,TGCAGTGCTAGTGGCGGGAGGAGCTCCTACGAGCAGTACTTC,CSASGGRSSYEQYF
TRBJ1-4,.,16,.,TRBV5-1,TGCGCCAGCAGCTTGGAGGACTCCACTTGGGGTGAAAAACTGTTTTTT,CASSLEDSTWGEKLFF
TRBJ2-1,.,14,.,TRBV9,TGTGCCAGCAGCGTAGGGGTCGGGGCGTTCGAGCAGTTCTTC,CASSVGVGAFEQFF
TRBJ1-1,few,14,.,TRBV2,TGTGCCAGCGATACGGGAATTCTGAACACTGAAGCTTTCTTT,CASDTGILNTEAFF
TRBJ1-1,.,15,TRBD1,TRBV19,TGTGCCAGTACATATCAAGGGGGCAGGGGCACTGAAGCTTTCTTT,CASTYQGGRGTEAFF
TRBJ1-2,.,15,TRBD1,TRBV9,TGTGCCAGCAGCCCCCGTCCCGGGACAGGGGTTGGCTACACCTTC,CASSPRPGTGVGYTF
TRBJ2-2,.,14,.,TRBV29-1,TGCAGCGTTGTGGTGGGGCAGGACACCGGGGAGCTGTTTTTT,CSVVVGQDTGELFF
TRBJ1-1,once,14,.,TRBV7-9,TGTGCCAGCAGCTTATACGCAGGGAACACTGAAGCTTTCTTT,CASSLYAGNTEAFF
TRBJ2-2,.,14,.,TRBV7-3,TGTGCCAGCAGCCCCGACGGGTACACCGGGGAGCTGTTTTTT,CASSPDGYTGELFF
TRBJ2-3,.,14,.,TRBV11-2,TGTGCCAGCAGCTTAGTGTGGGAGAGGGATACGCAGTATTTT,CASSLVWERDTQYF
TRBJ1-1,.,16,TRBD1,TRBV6-5,TGTGCCAGCAGTTACGTGGACAGGGCAAGTAACACTGAAGCTTTCTTT,CASSYVDRASNTEAFF
TRBJ1-2,.,13,.,TRBV11-2,TGTGCCAGCAGTCGGCCCCTAGGCTATGGCTACACCTTC,CASSRPLGYGYTF
TRBJ1-3,.,14,.,TRBV5-1,TGCGCCAGCAGCCGGGGACTCTCCGGAAACACCATATATTTT,CASSRGLSGNTIYF
TRBJ2-5,.,13,.,TRBV15,TGTGCCACCAGCAGGGGGGGGGCAGAGACCCAGTACTTC,CATSRGGAETQYF
TRBJ1-2,.,17,.,TRBV3-1/TRBV3-2,TGTGCCAGCAGCCGCGAACCTACAGCGGGGAGTGGCTATGGCTACACCTTC,CASSREPTAGSGYGYTF
TRBJ1-2,.,13,.,TRBV15,TGTGCCACCAGCAGAGACATGGGTTATGGCTACACCTTC,CATSRDMGYGYTF
TRBJ1-6,.,17,.,TRBV3-1/TRBV3-2,TGTGCCAGCAGCCAATCATCAGGGGCGCCCTATAATTCACCCCTCCACTTT,CASSQSSGAPYNSPLHF
TRBJ2-1,.,12,.,TRBV7-3,TGTGCCAGCAGCTTATCTTTTAGCGAGCAGTTCTTC,CASSLSFSEQFF
TRBJ2-3,.,14,.,TRBV5-1,TGCGCCAGCAGCTCGGCCCCCCCCACAGATACGCAGTATTTT,CASSSAPPTDTQYF
TRBJ2-6,.,15,.,TRBV3-1/TRBV3-2,TGTGCCAGCAGCCAAGCGTACTCTGGGGCCAACGTCCTGACTTTC,CASSQAYSGANVLTF
TRBJ2-1,.,11,TRBD2,TRBV5-1,TGCGCCAGCGTAGCGGGACTCGAGCAGTTCTTC,CASVAGLEQFF